This T cell receptor (beta chain) derives from a study of cytomegalovirus exposure and HLA in healthy donors. With 4 bases clipped from V and 4 bases from J, the junction kept 8 bases outside the gene matches. Germline CDR1 SGHRS, CDR2 YFSETQ. The CDR3 length is 18 residues. Assay: immunoSEQ multiplex PCR; the TCRdb copy retains only in-frame clones and omits some. The table records about 200,000 clones, roughly three quarters of them present only once. The sequencing sample was made of PBMCs. The clonotype comes from a woman aged 25 to 45 in good health and CMV-seronegative. The V gene is TRBV5-1, the J gene TRBJ2-2, with 15 bases aligning to TRBD2. CDR3 coding DNA: TGCGCCAGCAGCCCAGGACTAGCGGGGGGGCGGCGCACCGGGGAGCTGTTTTTT. Translation: CASSPGLAGGRRTGELFF.